This T cell receptor (beta chain) was obtained from a study of graft-versus-host responses after intestinal transplantation. Across the whole study: Recipients had multivisceral, liver-intestinal, or isolated intestinal transplants. Anti-thymocyte globulin served as induction for all recipients, who then took tacrolimus and steroids for about three years.

The CDR3 is 14 residues long. V was clipped by 5 bases and J by 7 bases; unmatched bases: 3. The germline gives CDR1 SNHLY, CDR2 FYNNEI. Only in-frame clones appear in the TCRdb table, and some are missing; sequencing was by immunoSEQ multiplex PCR. The sample includes around 92,000 clones, about 83% seen only once; the top ten take 1.4%. The receptor's source is a human patient who received an intestinal transplant, so some T cells may come from the graft donor. This sequence joins TRBV2 and TRBJ2-1; 12 bases line up with TRBD2. The starting material was PBMCs, obtained 255 days after intestinal transplant. The CDR3 region is CASSTSGGWNEQFF. As DNA, the CDR3 is TGTGCCAGCAGTACTAGCGGGGGGTGGAATGAGCAGTTCTTC. The full variable domain, its missing parts supplied by reference TRBV2 and TRBJ2-1, is EPEVTQTPSHQVTQMGQEVILRCVPISNHLYFYWYRQILGQKVEFLVSFYNNEISEKSEIFDDQFSVERPDGSNFTLKIRSTKLEDSAMYFCASSTSGGWNEQFFGPGTRLTVL.